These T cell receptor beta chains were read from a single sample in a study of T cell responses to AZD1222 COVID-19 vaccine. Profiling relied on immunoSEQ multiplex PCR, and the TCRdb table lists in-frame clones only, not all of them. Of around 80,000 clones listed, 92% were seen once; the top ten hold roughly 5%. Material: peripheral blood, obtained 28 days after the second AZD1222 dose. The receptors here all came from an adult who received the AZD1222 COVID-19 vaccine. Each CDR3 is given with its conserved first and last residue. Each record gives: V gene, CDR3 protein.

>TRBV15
CATSDRDRGLLYGYTF
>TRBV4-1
CASSHPGQGNNSPLHF
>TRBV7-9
CASSSIAGGPNTQYF
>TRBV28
CASSFRQSTQPQHF
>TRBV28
CASSPSLRNQPQHF
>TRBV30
CAWSYPGTGGQKLFF
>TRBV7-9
CASSSGQALGTEAFF
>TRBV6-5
CASSSDRRSYNEQFF
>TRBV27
CASSLGLAFADTQYF
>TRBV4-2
CASSHRVGAVVALYEQYF
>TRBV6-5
CASSLRGMNTEAFF